A selection of T cell receptor beta chains follows, all from one sample in a study of blood T cells in healthy people across ages. TCRdb itself ran the 5' RACE reads through MiXCR, one entry per CDR3 protein. Of around 1.1 million distinct CDR3 sequences listed, 35% to 40% are singletons. The source material was blood. The source is a man younger than 35 in good health. CDR3s include the opening cysteine and the closing phenylalanine or tryptophan.

V: TRBV5-1
J: TRBJ1-1
CDR3: CASSFAGTENTEAFF

V: TRBV7-2
J: TRBJ2-1
CDR3: CASSDNPFSGSYNEQFF

V: TRBV7-3
J: TRBJ2-1
CDR3: CASSTTANEQFF

V: TRBV10-3
J: TRBJ2-2
CDR3: CAINAVEETGELFF

V: TRBV20-1
J: TRBJ1-6
CDR3: CSARGRPYNSPLHF

V: TRBV29-1
J: TRBJ1-1
CDR3: CSVADRAQAFF

V: TRBV12-3/TRBV12-4
J: TRBJ1-1
CDR3: CASSLRDLFAFF

V: TRBV20-1
J: TRBJ2-4
CDR3: CSAPPPGLAKNIQYF

V: TRBV20-1
J: TRBJ2-3
CDR3: CSASSAGPTDTQYF

V: TRBV20-1
J: TRBJ2-1
CDR3: CSALKRESSYNEQFF

V: TRBV20-1
J: TRBJ1-6
CDR3: CSARDRANSPLHF

V: TRBV5-5
J: TRBJ2-7
CDR3: CASRPGDRYEQYF

V: TRBV20-1
J: TRBJ2-7
CDR3: CSASMETGFYNEQYF

V: TRBV2
J: TRBJ1-1
CDR3: CASRAGQGVNTEAFF

V: TRBV6-2/TRBV6-3
J: TRBJ2-3
CDR3: CASTRTGLDTQYF

V: TRBV6-6
J: TRBJ2-7
CDR3: CASSSMLLSYEQYF

V: TRBV15
J: TRBJ1-1
CDR3: CATSRGVDRRTEAFF

V: TRBV2
J: TRBJ2-5
CDR3: CATGPLRETQYF

V: TRBV28
J: TRBJ2-5
CDR3: CASSLELLTGETQYF

V: TRBV5-6
J: TRBJ2-1
CDR3: CASSFGTSGLSKFF

V: TRBV11-3
J: .
CDR3: CASSVFPNYEQYF

V: TRBV29-1
J: TRBJ2-3
CDR3: CSVREGGTDTQYF

V: TRBV28
J: TRBJ1-2
CDR3: CASSSPDTAIYHGYTF

V: TRBV20-1
J: TRBJ1-2
CDR3: CSARKANYGYTF

V: TRBV5-1
J: TRBJ1-4
CDR3: CASSLGVRQAGAEKLFF

V: TRBV20-1
J: TRBJ2-6
CDR3: CSAEGQTGANVLTF

V: TRBV27
J: TRBJ2-3
CDR3: CASGSWTETDTQYF

V: TRBV27
J: TRBJ2-2
CDR3: CASRGLKSGELFF